The present entry profiles one T cell receptor beta chain with its context. Which cohort a participant joined came from the clinical history participants gave. The assay was immunoSEQ multiplex PCR, and TCRdb's table has in-frame clones only and misses some. The repertoire has approximately 280,000 clones, roughly four fifths of them found once; the top ten carry 5%. Unmatched junction bases numbered 4, after V lost 2 bases and J lost 2 bases. The CDR3 sequence is 14 residues long. In germline, CDR1 is SGHRS, CDR2 YFSETQ. The data originate from a study of blood T cell repertoires in COVID-19. Study-level background: Sample material is recorded as cDNA or gDNA derived from T cells, B-cell-depleted T cells, or PBMCs.

This sequence originates from a man in his forties or fifties who had been exposed to COVID-19. The sequenced material came from PBMCs or T cells enriched from blood (not recorded which). The chain carries TRBV5-1 and TRBJ2-7; 7 nucleotides line up with TRBD1. The CDR3 is CASSFRQGAYEQYF. In DNA form, the CDR3 reads TGCGCCAGCAGCTTTAGGCAGGGGGCCTACGAGCAGTACTTC.